The next 29 T cell receptor beta chains were all read from a single sample in a study of blood T cell repertoires in COVID-19. Here immunoSEQ multiplex PCR was the method, and the copy in TCRdb shows in-frame clones only, minus some. This table holds about 130,000 clones, 86% found once. Sequenced sample: PBMCs or T cells enriched from blood (not recorded which). These receptors were obtained from a man aged 45-65 years who had recovered from COVID-19.

The chain carries TRBV27 and TRBJ2-1; 10 bases agree with TRBD2. Germline V gene sequence: CDR1 MNHEY, CDR2 SMNVEV (reference sequence). The V segment lost 5 bases and the J segment 7 bases; nucleotides outside the gene matches: 11. The CDR3 has 16 residues. The CDR3 sequence: CASSAFGTSVYNEQFF. The CDR3, as DNA: TGTGCCAGCAGTGCCTTTGGGACTAGCGTTTATAATGAGCAGTTCTTC.

The chain is built from TRBV27 and TRBJ1-6, with 9 bases lining up with TRBD1. Germline CDR1 MNHEY, CDR2 SMNVEV (reference sequence). The junction had 8 bases not matched to a gene; V was cut back by 7 bases and J by 7 bases. The CDR3 is 15 residues long. CDR3 sequence (DNA): TGTGCCAGCACCCTATCCGACAGGGGGAATTCACCCCTCCACTTT. Protein sequence: CASTLSDRGNSPLHF.

The chain links TRBV11-2 to TRBJ2-3, with TRBD2 identical over 7 bases. V was clipped by 2 bases and J by 2 bases; unmatched bases: 1. The CDR3 sequence is 14 residues long. CDR1 is SGHAT and CDR2 is FQNNGV in the germline V gene. The CDR3 region has the DNA TGTGCCAGCAGCTTACGGGGGGACACAGATACGCAGTATTTT. Protein product: CASSLRGDTDTQYF.

V and J are TRBV9 and TRBJ2-7; no clear D gene. The germline V gene encodes CDR1 SGDLS and CDR2 YYNGEE. V lost 0 bases, J lost 0 bases, and 7 bases lay in between. The CDR3 extends over 14 amino acids. The CDR3 spells CASSVGHSSYEQYV. CDR3 DNA: TGTGCCAGCAGCGTAGGGCACAGCTCCTACGAGCAGTACGTC.

This clone was seen a few times. The CDR3 coding sequence is TGTGCCAGCACCCAACAGGGGGCGCGGGCTTTCTTT. Its translation is CASTQQGARAFF. The chain joins TRBV28 to TRBJ1-1, with TRBD1 matching over 9 bases. The CDR3 covers 12 residues. The junction had 8 bases not matched to a gene; V was cut back by 7 bases and J by 11 bases. CDR1 and CDR2 (germline): MDHEN, SYDVKM.

The V and J genes are TRBV5-4 and TRBJ1-1; 8 nucleotides agree with TRBD1. Germline-derived CDR1 and CDR2 are SGHNT and YYREEE (reference sequence). V trimming: 1 base; J trimming: 3 bases; junction bases outside the gene matches: 2. This CDR3 contains 14 residues. The DNA of the CDR3 is TGTGCCAGCAGCTTGACAGGGGGTCACACTGAAGCTTTCTTT. It is translated as CASSLTGGHTEAFF.

This chain uses TRBV5-5 with TRBJ2-1; 8 bases are shared with TRBD1. The length of the CDR3 is 14 residues. J gave up 10 bases and V 4 bases, and 10 bases lay outside the gene matches. Germline values: CDR1 SGHKS, CDR2 YYEKEE (reference sequence). CDR3 coding DNA: TGTGCCAGCAGCCCGAGACAGGGGTCGGGGGAGCAGTTCTTC. Its translation: CASSPRQGSGEQFF.

The rearrangement joins TRBV4-3 to TRBJ2-6; TRBD1 is a possible D gene (5 bases). V was trimmed by 0 bases and J by 0 bases, leaving 12 bases between them. Germline CDR1 and CDR2: LGHNA and YSLEER. The CDR3 is 18 residues long. The CDR3 protein is CASSQDPQGSSGANVLTF. The CDR3 bases are TGCGCCAGCAGCCAAGATCCCCAGGGCAGCTCTGGGGCCAACGTCCTGACTTTC.

V gene TRBV14 combines with J gene TRBJ1-6, with 7 bases fitting TRBD1. The length of the CDR3 is 14 residues. The V gene end was trimmed by 1 base and the J gene end by 13 bases; junction bases not matched to a gene: 7. Germline V gene sequence: CDR1 SGHDN, CDR2 FVKESK. The CDR3 sequence: CASSQGGTANPLHF. For the CDR3, the DNA is TGTGCCAGCAGCCAAGGTGGGACAGCTAATCCCCTCCACTTT.

This chain uses TRBV5-1 with TRBJ2-7, with D maybe TRBD2 (6 bases). There are 14 residues in the CDR3. The germline V gene encodes CDR1 SGHRS and CDR2 YFSETQ. V was trimmed by 6 bases and J by 0 bases, leaving 13 bases between them. The CDR3 region is CASTTDYNSYEQYF. For the CDR3, the DNA is TGCGCCAGCACCACGGACTATAACTCCTACGAGCAGTACTTC.

The rearrangement uses TRBV6-5 and TRBJ2-5; D not resolved. Germline CDR1 and CDR2: MNHEY and SVGAGI. V was cut by 0 bases and J by 2 bases, with 10 bases left in between. The CDR3 sequence is 15 residues long. CDR3 sequence: CASSYSGRLQETQYF. The CDR3 nucleotides read TGTGCCAGCAGTTACTCTGGCAGACTTCAAGAGACCCAGTACTTC.

J is TRBJ1-2 and V is TRBV12-3 or TRBV12-4; weak D call: TRBD1 (6 bases). The CDR3 extends over 13 amino acids. The V gene lost 3 bases and the J gene lost 7 bases, with 12 bases spanning the gap. CDR3 nucleotides: TGTGCCAGCAGTTTCAACAGGGACCGTGGCTACACCTTC. It codes for CASSFNRDRGYTF.

The chain combines TRBV7-2 with TRBJ1-6; possible D gene TRBD1, 6 bases. Deletions cut 0 bases from V and 8 bases from J, with 11 bases between. The CDR3 runs to 15 residues. CDR1 is SGHTA, CDR2 FQGNSA, per germline. The CDR3 spells CASSLAAGADSPLHF. In nucleotides, the CDR3 is TGTGCCAGCAGCTTAGCGGCAGGGGCGGATTCACCCCTCCACTTT.

The chain is built from TRBV7-3 and TRBJ2-1, with 12 bases that match TRBD2. After removal of 1 base from V and 7 bases from J, the junction contained 11 bases not matched to a gene. The germline gives CDR1 SGHTA, CDR2 FQGTGA. The CDR3 spans 18 residues. CDR3 region: CASSLIRMTSGRSNEQFF. In DNA, the CDR3 is TGTGCCAGCAGCTTAATCCGGATGACTAGCGGGAGATCGAATGAGCAGTTCTTC.

DNA for the CDR3: TGTGCCAGCAGCGCCCGGGACAGGGAAGGGCATGGCTACACCTTC. It encodes CASSARDREGHGYTF. The chain couples TRBV3-1 (or the pseudogene TRBV3-2) to TRBJ1-2; 9 nucleotides agree with TRBD1. This CDR3 contains 15 residues. The germline gives CDR1 LGHDT, CDR2 YNNKEL (reference sequence). Trimming at V came to 5 bases and at J to 6 bases, leaving 10 bases not matched to a gene.

This chain links TRBV24-1 with TRBJ2-7; the match to TRBD1 covers 11 bases. Germline CDR1 KGHDR, CDR2 SFDVKD. V was clipped by 2 bases and J by 3 bases; unmatched bases: 2. The CDR3 totals 15 residues. CDR3 nucleotide sequence: TGTGCCACCAGTGATTCCGGGACAGGGGGCTACGAGCAGTACTTC. Its translation: CATSDSGTGGYEQYF.

This chain connects TRBV28 to TRBJ1-2; no clear D gene. This CDR3 comprises 13 residues. V was clipped by 5 bases and J by 4 bases, with 11 bases between them. The germline gives CDR1 MDHEN, CDR2 SYDVKM. The DNA for the CDR3 is TGTGCCAGCAGTCCCTCGCGGGTCTATGGCTACACCTTC. This gives the protein CASSPSRVYGYTF.

On this clone itself: Other nucleotide sequences in the sample specify the same CDR3. The J gene is TRBJ1-3, the V gene TRBV28; the D gene is possibly TRBD1 (6 bases). V lost 5 bases, J lost 4 bases, and 15 bases lay in between. The germline gives CDR1 MDHEN, CDR2 SYDVKM. The CDR3 spans 15 residues. The CDR3 coding sequence is TGTGCCAGCAGTCCCGGGGGGGCGCGAGGAAACACCATATATTTT. This codes for CASSPGGARGNTIYF. The full variable domain, in which reference TRBV28 and TRBJ1-3 provide the parts outside the CDR3, is DVKVTQSSRYLVKRTGEKVFLECVQDMDHENMFWYRQDPGLGLRLIYFSYDVKMKEKGDIPEGYSVSREKKERFSLILESASTNQTSMYLCASSPGGARGNTIYFGEGSWLTVV.

J is TRBJ2-3 and V is TRBV4-3; a possible D gene is TRBD2 (5 bases). The CDR3 has 15 amino acids. V lost 0 bases and J 2 bases, leaving 9 bases between the germline ends. CDR1 is LGHNA, CDR2 YSLEER, per germline. Here the CDR3 reads CASSQEAEPTDTQYF. CDR3 bases: TGCGCCAGCAGCCAAGAAGCGGAACCCACAGATACGCAGTATTTT.

The gene calls are TRBV4-2 and TRBJ1-1; D uncertain. The CDR3 sequence is 14 residues long. Germline CDR1 and CDR2: LGHNA and YNFKEQ. Trimming stripped 1 base from V and 4 bases from J, with 10 bases between. This CDR3 is CASSQGGLGTEAFF. The CDR3 region has the DNA TGTGCCAGCAGCCAAGGAGGGCTTGGCACTGAAGCTTTCTTT.

The chain has TRBV5-6 and TRBJ2-7; 7 bases are shared with TRBD1. Germline values: CDR1 SGHDT, CDR2 YYEEEE. The ends lost 2 bases at V and 0 bases at J; junction bases unmatched: 5. This CDR3 region has 15 residues. In DNA form, the CDR3 reads TGTGCCAGCAGCTTCAGACAGGGCGTCTCCTACGAGCAGTACGTC. It codes for CASSFRQGVSYEQYV.

This clone was seen a single time. The chain couples TRBV12-3 or TRBV12-4 to TRBJ1-4, with D perhaps TRBD1 (6 bases). The CDR3 is 13 residues long. V gave up 3 bases and J gave up 8 bases, with 10 bases separating them. CDR3 in amino acids: CASSFGRGEKLFF. The CDR3 DNA reads as TGTGCCAGCAGTTTCGGCAGGGGAGAAAAACTGTTTTTT.

CDR3 protein: CATSRVSGVASRGGYTF. CDR3 nucleotide sequence: TGTGCCACCAGCAGAGTTTCAGGGGTCGCATCTCGGGGTGGCTACACCTTC. The rearrangement uses TRBV15 and TRBJ1-2; perhaps TRBD1 as D (6 bases). Trimming took 1 base from V and 7 from J, leaving 22 bases between them. The CDR3 is 17 amino acids. CDR1 and CDR2 (germline): LNHNV, YYDKDF (reference sequence).

This chain connects TRBV11-2 to TRBJ1-4; TRBD1 is a possible D gene (5 bases). V lost 1 base, J lost 3 bases, and 9 bases lay in between. The CDR3 runs to 15 residues. Per germline, CDR1 SGHAT and CDR2 FQNNGV. The CDR3 is CASSLVRGANEKLFF. CDR3 bases: TGTGCCAGCAGCTTAGTCCGGGGGGCTAATGAAAAACTGTTTTTT. The whole variable domain, filled in from reference TRBV11-2 and TRBJ1-4, reads EAGVAQSPRYKIIEKRQSVAFWCNPISGHATLYWYQQILGQGPKLLIQFQNNGVVDDSQLPKDRFSAERLKGVDSTLKIQPAKLEDSAVYLCASSLVRGANEKLFFGSGTQLSVL.

The chain is built from TRBV3-1 (or the pseudogene TRBV3-2) and TRBJ1-2, with 7 bases matching TRBD1. The V segment lost 5 bases and the J segment 0 bases; nucleotides outside the gene matches: 6. This CDR3 is 15 amino acids long. The germline V gene encodes CDR1 LGHDT and CDR2 YNNKEL (reference sequence). CDR3 sequence reads: CASSGTAAANYGYTF. The CDR3 DNA sequence: TGTGCCAGCAGCGGGACAGCTGCGGCTAACTATGGCTACACCTTC.

J is TRBJ1-1 and V is TRBV9; unclear D gene. V was cut by 3 bases and J by 2 bases, with 11 bases left in between. The germline V gene encodes CDR1 SGDLS and CDR2 YYNGEE. The CDR3 runs to 14 residues. This CDR3 is CASSARDYNTEAFF. The DNA for the CDR3 is TGTGCCAGCAGCGCCCGGGATTATAACACTGAAGCTTTCTTT. Full variable domain (remainder filled in from reference TRBV9 and TRBJ1-1): DSGVTQTPKHLITATGQRVTLRCSPRSGDLSVYWYQQSLDQGLQFLIQYYNGEERAKGNILERFSAQQFPDLHSELNLSSLELGDSALYFCASSARDYNTEAFFGQGTRLTVV.

The chain joins TRBV5-1 to TRBJ2-1, with a possible D match to TRBD2 (6 bases). CDR1 and CDR2 (germline): SGHRS, YFSETQ. The CDR3 spans 16 residues. Trimming removed 5 bases at V and 2 bases at J, with 17 bases between. The CDR3 nucleotides read TGCGCCAGCAGGGAGGGTTCAAGCAGCCCCTACAATGAGCAGTTCTTC. Protein sequence: CASREGSSSPYNEQFF.

This clone was seen only a few times. The genes are TRBV5-4 and TRBJ2-7; TRBD2 might be the D (6 bases). The V end lost 0 bases, the J end lost 4 bases, and 14 bases lay between the germline ends. From germline, CDR1 is SGHNT and CDR2 YYREEE (reference sequence). There are 15 residues in the CDR3. The CDR3 region has the DNA TGTGCCAGCAGCTTGGAGTCGAGCGGGTTGTACGAGCAGTACTTC. Its translation: CASSLESSGLYEQYF.

The chain joins TRBV27 to TRBJ1-2; maybe TRBD1 (5 bases). The CDR3 loop spans 13 amino acids. The germline V and J ends were trimmed by 8 bases and 2 bases, with 12 bases remaining between them. The V gene's germline CDR1 is MNHEY and CDR2 SMNVEV (reference sequence). The chain's CDR3 is CASGPRGNYGYTF. The DNA for the CDR3 is TGTGCCAGCGGCCCCCGGGGGAACTATGGCTACACCTTC.